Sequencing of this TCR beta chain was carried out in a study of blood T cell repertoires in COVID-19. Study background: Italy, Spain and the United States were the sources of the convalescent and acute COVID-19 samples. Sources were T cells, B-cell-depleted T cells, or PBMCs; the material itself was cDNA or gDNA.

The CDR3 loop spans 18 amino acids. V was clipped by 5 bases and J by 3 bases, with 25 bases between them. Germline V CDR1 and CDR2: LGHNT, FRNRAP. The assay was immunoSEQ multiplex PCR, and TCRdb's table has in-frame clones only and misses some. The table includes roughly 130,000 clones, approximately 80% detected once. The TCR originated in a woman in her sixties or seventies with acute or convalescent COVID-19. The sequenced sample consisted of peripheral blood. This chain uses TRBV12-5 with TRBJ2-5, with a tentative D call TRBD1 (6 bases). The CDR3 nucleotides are TGTGCTAGTGGTATGGATTCAAAGACAGGCGAAAGAAAAGAGACCCAGTACTTC. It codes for CASGMDSKTGERKETQYF.